This TCR beta chain stems from a study of blood T cell repertoires in COVID-19. Background on the study: Some COVID-19 samples were acute and others convalescent; all came from the United States, Italy and Spain. Nucleic acid was either cDNA or gDNA, and it came from T cells, B-cell-depleted T cells, or PBMCs.

In the original workflow: Reference gene primers were amplified, and this amplification served to estimate nucleated cell counts. The data were produced by immunoSEQ multiplex PCR, yet TCRdb's version contains in-frame clones alone and is incomplete. V and J calls and clone size are those listed in that table; D and trimming were worked out from the DNA. The sample records roughly 300,000 clones, 80% to 95% being singletons. The CDR3 sequence is 12 residues long. The V and J ends lost 1 base and 8 bases respectively, with 6 bases between them. Germline V gives CDR1 SGHTA, CDR2 FQGNSA. The TCR comes from a woman in her 30s with COVID-19, enrolled during active disease. The chain recombines TRBV7-2 with TRBJ2-1; D is uncertain. The specimen was peripheral blood. The DNA for the CDR3 is TGTGCCAGCAGCTTAGTCCGGGATGAGCAGTTCTTC. As protein: CASSLVRDEQFF. The whole variable domain, filled in from reference TRBV7-2 and TRBJ2-1, reads GAGVSQSPSNKVTEKGKDVELRCDPISGHTALYWYRQSLGQGLEFLIYFQGNSAPDKSGLPSDRFSAERTGGSVSTLTIQRTQQEDSAVYLCASSLVRDEQFFGPGTRLTVL.